The clone carrying this T cell receptor beta chain was detected only a few times. The data belong to a study of neurological immune-mediated disorders. The CDR3 covers 14 residues. CDR1 is MDHEN, CDR2 SYDVKM, per germline. V dropped 6 bases and J dropped 2 bases, with 14 bases sitting between them. TCRdb itself ran the 5' RACE reads through MiXCR, one entry per CDR3 protein. The sample lists tens of thousands of distinct CDR3 sequences, around 10% occurring once. The rearrangement uses TRBV28 and TRBJ2-7; D not certain. The source material was PBMCs. This clonotype was obtained from a man aged 35 to 55 in good health. CDR3 protein: CASSTRRTTYEQYF. The CDR3 DNA sequence: TGTGCCAGCAGCACCCGACGGACCACCTACGAGCAGTACTTC.